The clone carrying this T cell receptor (beta chain) was seen only a few times. Its target is unknown. The germline gives CDR1 SGDLS, CDR2 YYNGEE. V was shortened by 3 bases and J by 0 bases, with 12 bases between the two germline ends. The CDR3 has 15 residues. TCRdb called the multiplex PCR reads again in MiXCR, with one record for every CDR3 protein. This table has about 52,000 distinct CDR3 sequences, roughly 41% appearing once. The data were taken from a study of breast tumors, draining lymph nodes, adjacent tissues. Study results and caveats: Tumor TCR diversity was below lymph nodes but above nontumor tissue. Data fit most tumor T cells coming from lymph node, expanding in tumor.

Sequenced sample: breast tumor tissue. The rearrangement links TRBV9 to TRBJ1-1; TRBD1 might be the D (5 bases). This receptor was obtained from a female donor with breast cancer. Some clones in this sample may be carry-over from other donors' samples. The chain's CDR3 is CASSEGNRMNTEAFF. The CDR3 region has the DNA TGTGCCAGCAGCGAGGGGAACAGAATGAACACTGAAGCTTTCTTT.